This TCR beta chain was captured by sequencing in a study of shared clonotypes between healthy human individuals. Study-level results: Roughly 5% of naive CD4 clonotypes were common to a handful of donors.

The data were produced by immunoSEQ multiplex PCR, yet TCRdb's version contains in-frame clones alone and is incomplete. The table lists some 2.4 million clones, over 85% of them singletons. This clone has just one count. Its antigen remains unidentified. The sequence was collected from a man younger than 35 in good health. Some clones in this sample may be carry-over from other donors' samples. Specimen: naive CD4+ T cells from PBMCs. As for subset: CD45RA+ positively selected.

This CDR3 is CASSRGGSGIFGELFF. CDR3 coding DNA: TGCGCCAGCAGCCGAGGGGGTAGCGGGATTTTCGGGGAGCTGTTTTTT. The chain joins TRBV4-1 to TRBJ2-2, with 8 bases aligning to TRBD2. This CDR3 has 16 residues. Germline values: CDR1 MGHRA, CDR2 YSYEKL. J gave up 7 bases and V 4 bases, and 11 bases lay outside the gene matches.